This TCR beta chain originates from a study of glioma-infiltrating T cells after dendritic cell vaccination. About the research overall: Dendritic cell vaccination trial patients had either newly diagnosed or recurrent glioblastoma. The vaccine used monocyte-derived dendritic cells pulsed overnight with autologous tumor lysate.

The germline gives CDR1 MDHEN, CDR2 SYDVKM. CDR3 length equals 16 residues. Trimming cost V 7 bases and J 2 bases, with 15 bases left between them. Before vaccination, two weeks after the third vaccination, and at progression, PBMC were collected. Primers: 60 V beta forward and 13 J beta reverse. The data were produced by immunoSEQ multiplex PCR, yet TCRdb's version contains in-frame clones alone and is incomplete. Of roughly 20,000 clones detected, about four fifths appear once; the ten largest clones hold 36%. The chain carries TRBV28 and TRBJ2-6; maybe TRBD2 (5 bases). The source was blood, collected before dendritic cell vaccination. The receptor's source is a human donor with glioblastoma. CDR3 protein: CASNNGGGAGANVLTF. Here the CDR3 DNA reads TGTGCCAGCAACAATGGAGGTGGGGCTGGGGCCAACGTCCTGACTTTC.